What follows are 5 T cell receptor beta chains derived from one specimen sequenced in a study of glioma-infiltrating T cells after dendritic cell vaccination. This table comes from immunoSEQ multiplex PCR, and its TCRdb copy is limited to in-frame clones, with some not included. The data show about 82,000 clones, 80% to 90% seen once. The material was blood, obtained before dendritic cell vaccination. The origin of the receptors is a human donor with glioblastoma.

The chain carries TRBV11-2 and TRBJ2-7, with 11 positions matching TRBD2. From germline, CDR1 is SGHAT and CDR2 FQNNGV. The V segment lost 6 bases and the J segment 5 bases; nucleotides outside the gene matches: 15. This CDR3 has 17 amino acids. This chain's CDR3 is CASSFSMASGGRHEQYF. CDR3 in DNA: TGTGCCAGCAGTTTTAGTATGGCTAGCGGGGGGAGACACGAGCAGTACTTC.

This chain joins TRBV20-1 and TRBJ1-4; D perhaps matches TRBD1 (5 bases). This CDR3 has 11 residues. Germline CDR1 DFQATT, CDR2 SNEGSKA (reference sequence). V lost 1 base to trimming and J lost 12 bases, with 9 bases between them. CDR3 loop: CSARVGHELFF. The DNA for the CDR3 is TGCAGTGCTAGAGTTGGACACGAACTGTTTTTT.

This chain connects TRBV7-9 to TRBJ2-1; TRBD2 matches at 10 bases. This CDR3 is 14 amino acids long. J lost 7 bases, V lost 6 bases, and 6 bases had no gene match. Germline V gene sequence: CDR1 SEHNR, CDR2 FQNEAQ (reference sequence). For the CDR3, the DNA is TGTGCCAGCAGTATCGGACTAGCGGAGAATGAGCAGTTCTTC. Residues: CASSIGLAENEQFF.

This chain links TRBV5-1 with TRBJ2-2; the match to TRBD1 covers 9 bases. The CDR3 is 16 residues long. CDR1 and CDR2 (germline): SGHRS, YFSETQ. The V and J ends lost 2 bases and 4 bases, in that order; junction bases with no gene match: 6. The CDR3 region has the DNA TGCGCCAGCAGCTTAACCGGGACAGGGACCACCGGGGAGCTGTTTTTT. Residues: CASSLTGTGTTGELFF.

V gene TRBV5-1 combines with J gene TRBJ2-1, with 11 bases identical to TRBD2. CDR3 length equals 15 residues. The V gene's germline CDR1 is SGHRS and CDR2 YFSETQ. The V and J ends lost 0 bases and 9 bases, in that order; junction bases with no gene match: 5. The DNA for the CDR3 is TGCGCCAGCAGCTTGGGATCCGGGACTAGCGGTGAGCAGTTCTTC. Its protein product is CASSLGSGTSGEQFF.